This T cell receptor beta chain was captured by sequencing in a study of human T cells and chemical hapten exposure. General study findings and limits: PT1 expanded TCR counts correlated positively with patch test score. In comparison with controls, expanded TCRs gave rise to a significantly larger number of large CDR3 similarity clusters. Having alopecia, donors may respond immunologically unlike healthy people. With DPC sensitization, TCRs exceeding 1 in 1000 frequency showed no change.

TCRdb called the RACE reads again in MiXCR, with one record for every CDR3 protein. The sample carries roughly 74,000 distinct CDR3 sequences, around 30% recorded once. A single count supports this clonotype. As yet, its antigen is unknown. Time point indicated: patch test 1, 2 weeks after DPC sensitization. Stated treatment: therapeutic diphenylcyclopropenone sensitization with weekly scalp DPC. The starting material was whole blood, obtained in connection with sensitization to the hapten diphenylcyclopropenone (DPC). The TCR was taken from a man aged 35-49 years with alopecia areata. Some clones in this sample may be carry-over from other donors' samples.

The chain's CDR3 is CAIKGDRGFRETQYF. CDR3 in DNA: TGTGCCATAAAAGGGGACAGGGGGTTTAGAGAGACCCAGTACTTC. This sequence joins TRBV10-3 and TRBJ2-5; 11 nucleotides agree with TRBD1. V gave up 9 bases and J gave up 4 bases; unmatched junction bases: 10. Germline values: CDR1 ENHRY, CDR2 SYGVKD. The CDR3 spans 15 residues.